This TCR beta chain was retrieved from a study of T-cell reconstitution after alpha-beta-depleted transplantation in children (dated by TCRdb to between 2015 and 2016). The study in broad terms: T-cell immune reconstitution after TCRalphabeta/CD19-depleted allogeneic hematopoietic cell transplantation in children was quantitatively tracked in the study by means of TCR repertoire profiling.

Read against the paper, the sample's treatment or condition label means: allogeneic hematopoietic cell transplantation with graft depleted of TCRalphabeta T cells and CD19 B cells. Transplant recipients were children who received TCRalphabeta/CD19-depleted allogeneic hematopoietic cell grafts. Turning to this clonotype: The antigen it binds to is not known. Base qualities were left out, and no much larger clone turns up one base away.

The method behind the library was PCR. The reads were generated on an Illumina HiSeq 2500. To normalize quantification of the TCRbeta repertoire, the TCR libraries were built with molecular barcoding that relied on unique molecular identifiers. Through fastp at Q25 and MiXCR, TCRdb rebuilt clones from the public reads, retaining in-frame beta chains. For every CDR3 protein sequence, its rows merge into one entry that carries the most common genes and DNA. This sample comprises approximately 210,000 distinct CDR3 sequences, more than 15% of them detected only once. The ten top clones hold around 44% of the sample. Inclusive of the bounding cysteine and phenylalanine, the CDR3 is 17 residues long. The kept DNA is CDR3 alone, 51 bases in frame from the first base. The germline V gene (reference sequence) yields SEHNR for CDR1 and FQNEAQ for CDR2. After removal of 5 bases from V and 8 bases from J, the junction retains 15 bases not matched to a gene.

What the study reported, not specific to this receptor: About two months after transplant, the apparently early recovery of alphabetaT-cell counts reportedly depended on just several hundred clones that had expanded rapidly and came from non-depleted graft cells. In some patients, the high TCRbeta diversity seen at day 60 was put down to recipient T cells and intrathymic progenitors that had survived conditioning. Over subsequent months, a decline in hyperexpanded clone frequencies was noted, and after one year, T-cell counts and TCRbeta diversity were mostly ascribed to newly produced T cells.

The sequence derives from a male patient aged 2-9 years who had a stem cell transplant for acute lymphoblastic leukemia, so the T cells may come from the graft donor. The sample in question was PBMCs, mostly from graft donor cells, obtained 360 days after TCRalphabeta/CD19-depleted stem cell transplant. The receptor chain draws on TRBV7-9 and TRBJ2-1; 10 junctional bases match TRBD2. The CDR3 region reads CASSLTIGLAGADEQFF. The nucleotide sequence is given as TGTGCCAGCAGCCTTACCATTGGCCTAGCGGGAGCCGATGAGCAGTTCTTC. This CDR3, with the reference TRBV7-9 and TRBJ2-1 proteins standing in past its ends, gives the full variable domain DTGVSQNPRHKITKRGQNVTFRCDPISEHNRLYWYRQTLGQGPEFLTYFQNEAQLEKSRLLSDRFSAERPKGSFSTLEIQRTEQGDSAMYLCASSLTIGLAGADEQFFGPGTRLTVL.